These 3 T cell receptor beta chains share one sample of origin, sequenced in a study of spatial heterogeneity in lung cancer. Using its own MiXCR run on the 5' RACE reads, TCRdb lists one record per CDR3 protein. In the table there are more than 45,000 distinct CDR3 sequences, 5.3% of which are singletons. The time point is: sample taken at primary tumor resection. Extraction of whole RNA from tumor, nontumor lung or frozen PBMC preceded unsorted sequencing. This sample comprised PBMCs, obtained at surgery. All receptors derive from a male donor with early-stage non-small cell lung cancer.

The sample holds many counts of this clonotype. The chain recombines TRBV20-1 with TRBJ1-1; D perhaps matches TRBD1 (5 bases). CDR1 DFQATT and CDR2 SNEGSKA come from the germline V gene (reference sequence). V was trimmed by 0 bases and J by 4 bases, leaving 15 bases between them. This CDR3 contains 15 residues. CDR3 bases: TGCAGTGCTAGAGATATCGGGGGGAGTGGCACTGAAGCTTTCTTT. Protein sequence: CSARDIGGSGTEAFF.

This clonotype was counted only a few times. The CDR3 sequence: CSVVQGVRADGYTF. The DNA for the CDR3 is TGCAGCGTTGTACAGGGGGTCAGGGCTGATGGCTACACCTTC. The chain combines TRBV29-1 with TRBJ1-2; 8 bases match TRBD1. The CDR3 is 14 amino acids. Per the germline V gene, CDR1 is SQVTM and CDR2 is ANQGSEA. V shed 4 bases, J shed 6 bases, and the junction held 10 bases outside the gene matches.

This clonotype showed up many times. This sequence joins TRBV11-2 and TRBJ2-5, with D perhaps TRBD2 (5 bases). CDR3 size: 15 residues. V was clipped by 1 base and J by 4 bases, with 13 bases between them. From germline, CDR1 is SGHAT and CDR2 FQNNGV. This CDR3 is CASSLGGSSGETQYF. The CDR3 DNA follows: TGTGCCAGCAGCTTAGGAGGGAGTAGTGGAGAGACCCAGTACTTC.